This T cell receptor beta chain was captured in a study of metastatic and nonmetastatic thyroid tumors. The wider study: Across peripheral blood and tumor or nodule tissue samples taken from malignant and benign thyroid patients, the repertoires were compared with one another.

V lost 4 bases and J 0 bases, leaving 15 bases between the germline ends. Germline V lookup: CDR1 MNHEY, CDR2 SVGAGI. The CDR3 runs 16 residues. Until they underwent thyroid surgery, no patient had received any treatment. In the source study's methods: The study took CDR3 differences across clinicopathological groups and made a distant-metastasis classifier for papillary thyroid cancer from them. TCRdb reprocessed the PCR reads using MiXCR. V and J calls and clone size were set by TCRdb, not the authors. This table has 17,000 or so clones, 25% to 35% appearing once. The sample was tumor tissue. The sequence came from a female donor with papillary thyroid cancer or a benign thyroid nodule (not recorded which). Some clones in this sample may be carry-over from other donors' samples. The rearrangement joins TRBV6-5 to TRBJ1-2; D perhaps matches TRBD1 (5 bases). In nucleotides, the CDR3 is TGTGCCAGCAGTTGGCTTCCGGGACTGACTAACTATGGCTACACCTTC. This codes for CASSWLPGLTNYGYTF.